This paragraph covers one T cell receptor (beta chain) sequence. The antigen remains unidentified. The CDR3 length is 15 residues. Deletions cut 3 bases from V and 6 bases from J, with 17 bases between. Germline V gene data show CDR1 as MNHEY and CDR2 as SVGAGI. This sample is drawn from a study of OX40 agonist ivuxolimab in advanced cancers. In the study overall: Under the entry rules, prior anti-PD-1, anti-PD-L1 or anti-CTLA-4 therapy was allowed, and about 40% had some. Study-level results: The study observed clonal expansion of CD4+ and CD8+ blood T cells by week 6 at 0.1 to 3.0 mg/kg.

Blood specimens came from baseline, cycle 4 day 1, and cycle 7 day 1. Assay used: immunoSEQ multiplex PCR; TCRdb lists only in-frame clones, some missing. In the table there are about 80,000 clones, about 86% of which are singletons. The chain carries TRBV6-5 and TRBJ1-1; D gene unclear. Source: CD4+ or CD8+ T cells sorted from blood, taken in a trial of the OX40 agonist ivuxolimab. The sequence came from an adult with an advanced solid tumor such as melanoma, head and neck, liver or kidney cancer. CDR3 nucleotide sequence: TGTGCCAGCAGTTATTCGGAGGCGTTGATAGCTGAAGCTTTCTTT. It specifies CASSYSEALIAEAFF.